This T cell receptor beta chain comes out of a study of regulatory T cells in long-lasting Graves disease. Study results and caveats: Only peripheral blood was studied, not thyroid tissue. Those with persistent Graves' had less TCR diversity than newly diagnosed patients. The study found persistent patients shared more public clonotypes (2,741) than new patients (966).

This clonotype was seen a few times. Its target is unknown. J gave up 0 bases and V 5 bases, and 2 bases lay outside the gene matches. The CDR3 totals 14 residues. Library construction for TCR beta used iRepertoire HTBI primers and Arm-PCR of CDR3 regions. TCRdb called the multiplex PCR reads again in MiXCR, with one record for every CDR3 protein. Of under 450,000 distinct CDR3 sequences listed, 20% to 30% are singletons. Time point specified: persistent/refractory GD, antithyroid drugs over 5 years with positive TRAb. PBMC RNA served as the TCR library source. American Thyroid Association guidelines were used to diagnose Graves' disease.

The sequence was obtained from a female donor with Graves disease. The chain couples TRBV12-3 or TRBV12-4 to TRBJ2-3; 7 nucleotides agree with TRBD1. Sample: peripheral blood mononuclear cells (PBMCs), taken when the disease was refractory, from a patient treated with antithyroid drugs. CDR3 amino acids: CASSPGQSTDTQYF. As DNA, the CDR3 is TGTGCCAGCAGTCCGGGACAGAGCACAGATACGCAGTATTTT.